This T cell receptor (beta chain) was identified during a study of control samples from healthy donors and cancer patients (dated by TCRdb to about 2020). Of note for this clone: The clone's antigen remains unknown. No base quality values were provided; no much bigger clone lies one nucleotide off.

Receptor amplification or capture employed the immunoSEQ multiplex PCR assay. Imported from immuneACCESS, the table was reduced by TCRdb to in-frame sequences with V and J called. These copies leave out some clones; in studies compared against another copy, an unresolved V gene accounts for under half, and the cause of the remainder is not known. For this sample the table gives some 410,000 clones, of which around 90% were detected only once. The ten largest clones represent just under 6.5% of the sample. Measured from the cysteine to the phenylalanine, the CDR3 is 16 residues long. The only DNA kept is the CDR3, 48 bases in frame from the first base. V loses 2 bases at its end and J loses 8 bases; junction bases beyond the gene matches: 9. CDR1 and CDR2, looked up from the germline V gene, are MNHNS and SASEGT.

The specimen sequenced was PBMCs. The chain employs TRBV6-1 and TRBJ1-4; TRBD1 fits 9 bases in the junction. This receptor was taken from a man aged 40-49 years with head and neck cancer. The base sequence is TGTGCCAGCAGTGAACCTCGGGACAGGGAGCGAGAAAAACTGTTTTTT. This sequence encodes CASSEPRDREREKLFF.